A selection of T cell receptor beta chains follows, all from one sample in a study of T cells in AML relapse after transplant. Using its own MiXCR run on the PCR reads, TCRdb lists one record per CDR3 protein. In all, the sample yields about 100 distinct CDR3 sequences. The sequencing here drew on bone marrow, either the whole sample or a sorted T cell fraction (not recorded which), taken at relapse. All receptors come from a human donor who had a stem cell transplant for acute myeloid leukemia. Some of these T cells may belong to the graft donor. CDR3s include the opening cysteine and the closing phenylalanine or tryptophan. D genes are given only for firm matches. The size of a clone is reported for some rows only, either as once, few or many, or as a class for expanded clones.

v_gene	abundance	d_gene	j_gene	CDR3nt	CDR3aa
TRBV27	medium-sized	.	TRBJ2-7	TGTGCCAGCAGGCAGAACCGGGACCAACCCTACGAGCAGTACTTC	CASRQNRDQPYEQYF
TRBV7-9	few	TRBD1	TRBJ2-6	TGTGCCAGCAGCCCCACAGGGGAATGGCCTGGGGCCAACGTCCTGACTTTC	CASSPTGEWPGANVLTF
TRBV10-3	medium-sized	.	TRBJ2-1	TGTGCCATCAGTTCCGGGAATGAGCAGTTCTTC	CAISSGNEQFF
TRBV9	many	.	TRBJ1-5	TGTGCCAGCAGCGTAGGTATGGGTCAGCCCCAGCATTTT	CASSVGMGQPQHF
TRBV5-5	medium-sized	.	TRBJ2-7	TGTGCCAGCAGCTTTGGGGACCCCTACGAGCAGTACTTC	CASSFGDPYEQYF
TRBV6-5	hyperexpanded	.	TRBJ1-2	TGTGCCAGCAGTTACCTACCCTCGGGGTCGGGTGATGGCTACACCTTC	CASSYLPSGSGDGYTF
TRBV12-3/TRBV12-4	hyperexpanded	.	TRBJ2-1	TGTGCCAGCAGTTTTTTTAGCTTCAATGAGCAGTTCTTC	CASSFFSFNEQFF
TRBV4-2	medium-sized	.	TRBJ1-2	TGTGCCAGCAGCCAAGGTGGGGTTTACGGCTACACCTTC	CASSQGGVYGYTF
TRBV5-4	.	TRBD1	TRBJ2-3	TGTGCCAGCAGCACAGGGGGCTCGGGAACAGATACGCAGTATTTT	CASSTGGSGTDTQYF
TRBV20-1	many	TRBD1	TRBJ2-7	TGCAGTGCTAGAAGTCCCCCCGACAGGGCTGACGAGCAGTACTTC	CSARSPPDRADEQYF
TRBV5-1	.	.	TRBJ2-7	TGCGCCAGCAGTGTCGGACAAGAGCAGTACTTC	CASSVGQEQYF
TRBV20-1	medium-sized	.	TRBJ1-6	TGCAGTGCTAGAGACGATTCAGGTGGTTCACCCCTCCACTTT	CSARDDSGGSPLHF
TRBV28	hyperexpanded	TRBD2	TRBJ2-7	TGTGCCAGCAGTTTAGCGGGAGACGAGCAGTACTTC	CASSLAGDEQYF
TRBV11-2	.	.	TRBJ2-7	TGTGCCAGCAGCCTCGGGACGTTAACCTACGAGCAGTACTTC	CASSLGTLTYEQYF
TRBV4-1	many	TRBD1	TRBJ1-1	TGCGCCAGCAGCCTGGGACAGGAGAACACTGAAGCTTTCTTT	CASSLGQENTEAFF
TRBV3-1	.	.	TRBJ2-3	TGTGCCAGCCAAGGTACATCCAGCTCTAGCACAGATACGCAGTATTTT	CASQGTSSSSTDTQYF
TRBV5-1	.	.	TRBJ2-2	TGCGCCAGCAGCATCCGGACTCCACGGAACACCGGGGAGCTGTTTTTT	CASSIRTPRNTGELFF
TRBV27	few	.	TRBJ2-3	TGTGCCAGCAGTTTATCGCGGCCAGATACGCAGTATTTT	CASSLSRPDTQYF
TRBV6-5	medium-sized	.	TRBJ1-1	TGTGCCAGCAGCCCGGGGGAGAACACTGAAGCTTTCTTT	CASSPGENTEAFF
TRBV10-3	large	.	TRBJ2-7	TGTGCCATCAGTGAGGGGAACGAGCAGTACTTC	CAISEGNEQYF
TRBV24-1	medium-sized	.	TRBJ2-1	TGTGCCACCAGTTCGGCCTACAATGAGCAGTTCTTC	CATSSAYNEQFF